The 32 T cell receptor beta chains listed next were all sequenced from one sample in a study of blood T cell repertoires in COVID-19. Produced via immunoSEQ multiplex PCR; TCRdb's table is partial and in-frame only. The top ten clones hold 2.5% to 3% of a sample with just over 350,000 clones, roughly 87% of them seen once. Sequencing input: PBMCs or T cells enriched from blood (not recorded which). The receptors come from a woman between 25 and 40 years old who had recovered from COVID-19.

The gene calls are TRBV14 and TRBJ2-7, with D unclear. The CDR3 length is 18 residues. The V end was cut by 0 bases, the J end by 2 bases, with 20 bases between. Germline CDR1 is SGHDN and CDR2 is FVKESK. CDR3 sequence: CASSQDHRTPLLTYEQYF. CDR3 DNA: TGTGCCAGCAGCCAAGACCACCGTACCCCCTTACTCACCTACGAGCAGTACTTC.

The J gene is TRBJ2-7, the V gene TRBV7-2; TRBD2 matches 11 bases. This CDR3 has 14 residues. Losses at the gene ends were 5 bases for V and 4 bases for J; bases not matched to a gene: 4. Germline CDR1 and CDR2: SGHTA and FQGNSA. CDR3 sequence (DNA): TGTGCCAGCAGCACCCGGACTAGCGGGTACGAGCAGTACTTC. It encodes CASSTRTSGYEQYF.

This rearrangement joins TRBV7-9 to TRBJ1-5; D is possibly TRBD1 (6 bases). CDR3 length equals 15 residues. V shed 5 bases and J shed 6 bases, with 17 bases lying between them. Per germline, CDR1 SEHNR and CDR2 FQNEAQ (reference sequence). CDR3 nucleotides: TGTGCCAGCAGCCCGGACAGCCACCTCGGTCAGCCCCAGCATTTT. Encoded protein: CASSPDSHLGQPQHF.

The rearrangement joins TRBV19 to TRBJ1-1, with D maybe TRBD1 (6 bases). V lost 3 bases and J 7 bases, leaving 15 bases between the germline ends. This CDR3 spans 14 amino acids. Germline-derived CDR1 and CDR2 are LNHDA and SQIVND (reference sequence). The CDR3 spells CASSIYGDMGEAFF. The CDR3 DNA is TGTGCCAGTAGTATCTATGGGGACATGGGTGAAGCTTTCTTT.

The chain joins TRBV27 to TRBJ1-1; the match to TRBD1 covers 11 bases. This CDR3 contains 17 residues. V shed 5 bases, J shed 3 bases, and the junction held 11 bases outside the gene matches. Germline V gives CDR1 MNHEY, CDR2 SMNVEV (reference sequence). The CDR3: CASSRYGTGGDYTEAFF. The CDR3 DNA is TGTGCCAGCAGTCGCTACGGGACAGGGGGTGATTACACTGAAGCTTTCTTT.

This clone has only one observation. The chain couples TRBV7-8 to TRBJ1-2; 8 bases agree with TRBD1. Germline V gene sequence: CDR1 SGHVS, CDR2 FQNEAQ. Germline trimming cut 2 bases from V and 6 bases from J; bases unmatched to any gene: 14. The CDR3 is 17 residues long. CDR3 residues: CASSLRQGRPGSDGYTF. CDR3 coding DNA: TGTGCCAGCAGCTTAAGACAGGGGCGCCCGGGGTCGGATGGCTACACCTTC.

This clone has only one observation. Other DNA sequences in the sample encode the same CDR3. This chain links TRBV9 with TRBJ2-1; 12 bases fit TRBD2. V was clipped by 0 bases and J by 7 bases; unmatched bases: 8. The CDR3 length is 17 residues. From germline, CDR1 is SGDLS and CDR2 YYNGEE. The CDR3 protein is CASSVDPSGGARNEQFF. The CDR3 DNA reads TGTGCCAGCAGCGTAGACCCTAGCGGGGGGGCCCGTAATGAGCAGTTCTTC. Based on the CDR3 plus reference TRBV9 and TRBJ2-1, the full variable domain is DSGVTQTPKHLITATGQRVTLRCSPRSGDLSVYWYQQSLDQGLQFLIQYYNGEERAKGNILERFSAQQFPDLHSELNLSSLELGDSALYFCASSVDPSGGARNEQFFGPGTRLTVL.

The rearrangement uses TRBV5-1 and TRBJ2-3; TRBD2 might be the D (6 bases). CDR3 length: 16 amino acids. Deletions cut 3 bases from V and 0 bases from J, with 14 bases between. CDR1 and CDR2 (germline): SGHRS, YFSETQ. CDR3 bases: TGCGCCAGCAGCTCCGGGACTGACGCTAGCACAGATACGCAGTATTTT. Residues: CASSSGTDASTDTQYF.

V usage is TRBV5-4 and J usage is TRBJ2-7; possibly TRBD1 for D (5 bases). CDR1 is SGHNT, CDR2 YYREEE, per germline (reference sequence). CDR3 length equals 15 residues. V was trimmed by 0 bases and J by 3 bases, leaving 13 bases between them. CDR3 nucleotide sequence: TGTGCCAGCAGCTTGGGTACAGGCCTCGACTACGAGCAGTACTTC. This encodes CASSLGTGLDYEQYF.

This chain links TRBV7-9 with TRBJ2-1, with TRBD1 identical over 11 bases. The germline V gene has CDR1 SEHNR and CDR2 FQNEAQ (reference sequence). This CDR3 has 15 residues. Trimming took 5 bases from V and 8 from J; bases not matched to a gene: 8. The CDR3 protein is CASSQDRGRFDEQFF. CDR3 DNA sequence: TGTGCCAGCAGCCAGGACAGGGGGCGCTTCGATGAGCAGTTCTTC. Using reference TRBV7-9 and TRBJ2-1 for the parts outside the CDR3, the full variable domain is DTGVSQNPRHKITKRGQNVTFRCDPISEHNRLYWYRQTLGQGPEFLTYFQNEAQLEKSRLLSDRFSAERPKGSFSTLEIQRTEQGDSAMYLCASSQDRGRFDEQFFGPGTRLTVL.

The rearrangement joins TRBV14 to TRBJ2-2, with a possible D match to TRBD1 (6 bases). The CDR3 extends over 16 amino acids. V lost 1 base to trimming and J lost 6 bases, with 15 bases between them. CDR1 and CDR2 (germline): SGHDN, FVKESK. CDR3 sequence (DNA): TGTGCCAGCAGCCAAGCCCGGCTCACAGGGCCCGGGGAGCTGTTTTTT. This gives the protein CASSQARLTGPGELFF. The full variable domain, in which reference TRBV14 and TRBJ2-2 provide the parts outside the CDR3, is EAGVTQFPSHSVIEKGQTVTLRCDPISGHDNLYWYRRVMGKEIKFLLHFVKESKQDESGMPNNRFLAERTGGTYSTLKVQPAELEDSGVYFCASSQARLTGPGELFFGEGSRLTVL.

This clone was counted a single time. The chain is built from TRBV6-4 and TRBJ1-2, with 8 bases matching TRBD1. Germline V gene sequence: CDR1 MRHNA, CDR2 SNTAGT. The CDR3 is 13 residues long. V was pared by 4 bases and J by 11 bases, with 9 bases of the junction left unmatched. The CDR3 sequence is CASSASGTGEYTF. CDR3 in DNA: TGTGCCAGCAGTGCCTCCGGGACAGGAGAGTACACCTTC.

The genes are TRBV5-1 and TRBJ2-7; TRBD1 aligns across 8 bases. The CDR3 sequence is 15 residues long. Germline trimming cut 4 bases from V and 3 bases from J; bases unmatched to any gene: 9. Germline V gives CDR1 SGHRS, CDR2 YFSETQ. The CDR3 sequence: CASSGWTGSRYEQYF. Here the CDR3 DNA reads TGCGCCAGCAGCGGATGGACAGGGTCCCGCTACGAGCAGTACTTC.

This chain uses TRBV7-9 with TRBJ1-6; a possible D gene is TRBD1 (6 bases). The V gene's germline CDR1 is SEHNR and CDR2 FQNEAQ (reference sequence). This CDR3 has 14 residues. The ends were cut back, 2 bases at V and 10 bases at J, with 12 bases in the middle. CDR3 coding DNA: TGTGCCAGCAGCTTAAACAGGGTCCGATCACCCCTCCACTTT. Translation: CASSLNRVRSPLHF.

V usage is TRBV7-9 and J usage is TRBJ2-3, with 9 positions matching TRBD2. In germline, CDR1 is SEHNR, CDR2 FQNEAQ (reference sequence). The junction had 3 bases not matched to a gene; V was cut back by 5 bases and J by 3 bases. The CDR3 contains 14 residues. DNA of the CDR3: TGTGCCAGCAGCGGACTAGCGCAAACAGATACGCAGTATTTT. Residues: CASSGLAQTDTQYF.

J is TRBJ1-2 and V is TRBV7-9; 9 positions agree with TRBD1. Germline CDR1 and CDR2: SEHNR and FQNEAQ (reference sequence). V shed 6 bases and J 5 bases; nucleotides not matched to a gene: 7. This CDR3 is built from 14 residues. The CDR3, as DNA: TGTGCCAGCAGTCAAGACAGGGGGGGATATGGCTACACCTTC. Translation gives CASSQDRGGYGYTF. The full variable domain, with the rest looked up from reference TRBV7-9 and TRBJ1-2, is DTGVSQNPRHKITKRGQNVTFRCDPISEHNRLYWYRQTLGQGPEFLTYFQNEAQLEKSRLLSDRFSAERPKGSFSTLEIQRTEQGDSAMYLCASSQDRGGYGYTFGSGTRLTVV.

The chain couples TRBV9 to TRBJ1-5; 9 positions match TRBD1. Germline V gives CDR1 SGDLS, CDR2 YYNGEE. The CDR3 has 15 amino acids. The ends lost 8 bases at V and 1 base at J; junction bases unmatched: 7. The CDR3 DNA follows: TGTGCCAGTAGCCGGGGACAGGGAAGCAATCAGCCCCAGCATTTT. This translates into CASSRGQGSNQPQHF.

This clone was counted a single time. The rearrangement uses TRBV5-1 and TRBJ1-5, with 7 bases identical to TRBD1. The V and J ends lost 3 bases and 6 bases, in that order; junction bases with no gene match: 12. The germline V gene has CDR1 SGHRS and CDR2 YFSETQ. There are 16 residues in the CDR3. The CDR3 sequence is CASSYGGGQGVQPQHF. The CDR3 region has the DNA TGCGCCAGCAGCTACGGAGGCGGGCAGGGGGTTCAGCCCCAGCATTTT.

The V gene is TRBV27, the J gene TRBJ2-7, with a possible D match to TRBD1 (5 bases). The length of the CDR3 is 12 residues. Germline values: CDR1 MNHEY, CDR2 SMNVEV (reference sequence). The V gene lost 5 bases and the J gene lost 3 bases, with 8 bases spanning the gap. The chain's CDR3 is CASSRQGYEQYF. CDR3 bases: TGTGCCAGCAGTCGGCAGGGCTACGAGCAGTACTTC.

This sequence joins TRBV27 and TRBJ1-1, with D uncertain. The V end lost 5 bases, the J end lost 1 base, and 14 bases lay between the germline ends. This CDR3 is 15 amino acids long. Germline V gene data show CDR1 as MNHEY and CDR2 as SMNVEV (reference sequence). The CDR3: CASSPMVAENTEAFF. The CDR3 nucleotides read TGTGCCAGCAGTCCCATGGTAGCCGAGAACACTGAAGCTTTCTTT.

The gene calls are TRBV28 and TRBJ1-5; 8 bases match TRBD1. The germline CDR1 and CDR2 sequences are MDHEN and SYDVKM. Unmatched junction bases numbered 7, after V lost 6 bases and J lost 3 bases. The CDR3 contains 15 residues. The CDR3 nucleotides are TGTGCCAGCAGCCCCCTGGGACAGGACAATCAGCCCCAGCATTTT. Translation: CASSPLGQDNQPQHF. The variable domain in full, completed from reference TRBV28 and TRBJ1-5, reads DVKVTQSSRYLVKRTGEKVFLECVQDMDHENMFWYRQDPGLGLRLIYFSYDVKMKEKGDIPEGYSVSREKKERFSLILESASTNQTSMYLCASSPLGQDNQPQHFGDGTRLSIL.

V and J are TRBV2 and TRBJ1-5; a weak D match, TRBD1 (6 bases). Between the trimmed V and J ends, which lost 5 bases and 3 bases, there was a span of 20 bases. The CDR3 totals 17 residues. The germline gives CDR1 SNHLY, CDR2 FYNNEI. The CDR3 reads CASSTALRGVINQPQHF. CDR3 bases: TGTGCCAGCAGTACGGCCCTCAGGGGCGTTATCAATCAGCCCCAGCATTTT.

The V and J genes are TRBV18 and TRBJ1-1; D is uncertain. Germline V gene lookup returns CDR1 KGHSH and CDR2 LQKENI. Deletions cut 6 bases from V and 2 bases from J, with 7 bases between. This CDR3 is 12 amino acids long. CDR3 in amino acids: CASSARNTEAFF. Written as DNA, the CDR3 is TGTGCCAGCTCCGCCAGAAACACTGAAGCTTTCTTT.

The chain combines TRBV11-2 with TRBJ1-1, with D perhaps matching TRBD1 (5 bases). The CDR3 length is 12 residues. The V end lost 6 bases, the J end lost 4 bases, and 9 bases lay between the germline ends. Germline V CDR1 and CDR2: SGHAT, FQNNGV. The CDR3 reads CASSAGGTEAFF. DNA for the CDR3: TGTGCCAGCAGTGCCGGGGGCACTGAAGCTTTCTTT.

The chain links TRBV10-3 to TRBJ2-3; no firm D call. Per germline, CDR1 ENHRY and CDR2 SYGVKD. V was cut by 6 bases and J by 2 bases, with 9 bases left in between. The CDR3 has 13 amino acids. The CDR3 bases are TGTGCCATCAGAACCGGTGTCACAGATACGCAGTATTTT. This codes for CAIRTGVTDTQYF.

This clone was picked up one time. The V call is TRBV11-1, the J call TRBJ2-1, with 7 nucleotides matching TRBD1. From germline, CDR1 is SGHAT and CDR2 FQDESV (reference sequence). The CDR3 is 15 amino acids. V trimming: 1 base; J trimming: 4 bases; junction bases outside the gene matches: 4. DNA for the CDR3: TGTGCCAGCAGCTTAGAGGGGGCGGGTTACAATGAGCAGTTCTTC. Amino acid sequence: CASSLEGAGYNEQFF.

This sequence joins TRBV29-1 and TRBJ1-2; D is undetermined. V was shortened by 4 bases and J by 1 base, with 22 bases between the two germline ends. Germline CDR1 SQVTM, CDR2 ANQGSEA. The CDR3 is 17 residues long. The CDR3 reads CSVAGNPLFSFNYGYTF. Here the CDR3 DNA reads TGCAGCGTTGCCGGGAACCCTTTATTCTCTTTTAACTATGGCTACACCTTC.

The V and J genes are TRBV2 and TRBJ2-5; the D is unclear. Germline values: CDR1 SNHLY, CDR2 FYNNEI. V gave up 4 bases and J gave up 2 bases, with 8 bases separating them. The CDR3 sequence is 13 residues long. The CDR3 region has the DNA TGTGCCAGCAGTGTCGACTTACAAGAGACCCAGTACTTC. Its translation is CASSVDLQETQYF.

The CDR3 sequence is CASSFSETGDVYGYNEQFF. DNA for the CDR3: TGTGCCAGCAGTTTTTCCGAGACAGGGGACGTGTACGGGTACAATGAGCAGTTCTTC. The V call is TRBV27, the J call TRBJ2-1, with 8 bases aligning to TRBD1. This CDR3 region has 19 residues. Germline values: CDR1 MNHEY, CDR2 SMNVEV (reference sequence). Trimming took 3 bases from V and 4 from J; bases not matched to a gene: 17.

The chain employs TRBV2 and TRBJ2-2, with TRBD1 matching 7 bases. V lost 3 bases and J lost 0; bases outside the gene matches: 1. CDR3 length equals 15 residues. Per the germline V gene, CDR1 is SNHLY and CDR2 is FYNNEI. CDR3 in amino acids: CASSETGTNTGELFF. CDR3 nucleotide sequence: TGTGCCAGCAGTGAGACAGGGACGAACACCGGGGAGCTGTTTTTT. Variable domain in full (rest from reference TRBV2 and TRBJ2-2): EPEVTQTPSHQVTQMGQEVILRCVPISNHLYFYWYRQILGQKVEFLVSFYNNEISEKSEIFDDQFSVERPDGSNFTLKIRSTKLEDSAMYFCASSETGTNTGELFFGEGSRLTVL.

This chain links TRBV11-2 with TRBJ2-7; D possibly corresponds to TRBD2 (5 bases). Germline CDR1 reads SGHAT; CDR2 reads FQNNGV. The length of the CDR3 is 12 residues. The V end lost 5 bases, the J end lost 6 bases, and 11 bases lay between the germline ends. CDR3 nucleotide sequence: TGTGCCAGCAGCAGAGGGCCCCTCGAGCAGTACTTC. This encodes CASSRGPLEQYF.

The chain joins TRBV7-2 to TRBJ2-5; D is possibly TRBD1 (7 bases). Trimming pared 5 bases from V and 1 base from J, leaving 17 bases between. This CDR3 comprises 16 residues. Germline V lookup: CDR1 SGHTA, CDR2 FQGNSA. CDR3: CASSRLGGTAQETQYF. In DNA, the CDR3 is TGTGCCAGCAGCCGTTTAGGAGGGACAGCCCAAGAGACCCAGTACTTC.